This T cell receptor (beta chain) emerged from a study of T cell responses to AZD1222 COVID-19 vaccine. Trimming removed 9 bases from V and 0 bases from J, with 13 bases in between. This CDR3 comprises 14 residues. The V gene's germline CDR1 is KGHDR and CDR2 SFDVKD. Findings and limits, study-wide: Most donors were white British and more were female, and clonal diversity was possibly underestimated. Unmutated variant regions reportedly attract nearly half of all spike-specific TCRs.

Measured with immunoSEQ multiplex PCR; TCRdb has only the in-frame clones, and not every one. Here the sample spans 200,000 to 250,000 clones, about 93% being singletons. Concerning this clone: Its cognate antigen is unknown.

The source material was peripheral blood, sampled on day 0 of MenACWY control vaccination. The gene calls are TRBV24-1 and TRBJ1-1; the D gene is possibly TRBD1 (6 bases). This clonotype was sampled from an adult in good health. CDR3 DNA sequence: TGTGCCACCGGACAGACAGGCGTGAACACTGAAGCTTTCTTT. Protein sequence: CATGQTGVNTEAFF.